This TCR beta chain was found in a study of T-cell reconstitution after alpha-beta-depleted transplantation in children. Preparation of the TCRbeta library was carried out with unique molecular identifiers. TCRdb re-analysed the PCR reads in MiXCR, keeping a single row per CDR3 protein. The sample records around 200,000 distinct CDR3 sequences, over 5.5% being singletons. CDR1 and CDR2 (germline): LGHNA, YNFKEQ. The CDR3 has 13 amino acids. Trimming shortened V by 4 bases and J by 3 bases, and 9 bases separated the two germline ends. Sample: PBMCs from the stem cell graft donor, taken from the stem cell graft. The chain couples TRBV4-2 to TRBJ1-2; D may be TRBD1 (5 bases). The sequence was collected from a human donor who donated a stem cell graft to a child with Wiskott-Aldrich syndrome. CDR3 loop: CASSPGGYYGYTF. CDR3 nucleotide sequence: TGTGCCAGCAGCCCTGGGGGTTACTATGGCTACACCTTC.